This TCR beta chain was observed in a study of immune evolution from preneoplasia to lung adenocarcinoma (dated by TCRdb to about 2021). With respect to the entire study: The study combined immune gene expression, TCR sequencing and multiplex immunofluorescence to profile immune contexture across lung adenocarcinoma precursors and invasive adenocarcinoma. The overall cohort comprised just under 55 patients with pulmonary nodules who underwent surgical resection. Resected precursor lesions (AAH, AIS, MIA) and invasive adenocarcinomas were each compared against paired morphologically normal lung tissue. POLYSOLVER was used to infer Class I HLA alleles from exome data, while LOHHLA was used to detect allele-specific HLA loss. The study reported that about 100 samples were used for TCR sequencing. The TCR sequencing data were obtained from around 46 patients. The immune data were integrated with whole exome sequencing and methylation data obtained from the same cohort of nodules. The sample size depended on which specimens were available, not on a prior power calculation. What the work shows at the level of the full study, not this receptor alone: Because all patients were from Japan and China, applicability to Western populations was uncertain. The findings reflected association rather than direct causation, and larger cohorts with long-term follow-up and longitudinal biopsies were considered necessary. Clonality was highest in normal lung, while later-stage lesions appeared to have lower clonality but higher T cell density and diversity. Normal lung had the highest top T cell clone frequencies, and these frequencies appeared to fall progressively from AAH through AIS, MIA and invasive adenocarcinoma.

As to this clone: Its antigen remains undetermined. No qualities accompany the bases; no much larger clone lies one base away.

Taken from the germline V gene (reference sequence), the CDR1 and CDR2 loops are MNHEY and SMNVEV. V is pared back by 2 bases and J by 4 bases, with 8 bases lying between the germline termini. Reading from cysteine to phenylalanine, the CDR3 counts 14 amino acids. CDR3 DNA only is kept here, 42 bases in frame from base 1. Using the immunoSEQ hsTCRbeta Kit, TCR beta CDR3 regions were sequenced from DNA. In the authors' own workflow: TCR sequencing data were analysed with the ImmunoSEQ Analyzer. T cell clonality was defined as 1 minus Pielou's evenness, calculated on productive rearrangements. To measure T cell diversity, the inverse Simpson index was applied to productive templates. T cell density was defined as TCR beta template counts normalized to usable DNA, with usable DNA estimated by amplifying and sequencing housekeeping genes. Two-sided Kruskal-Wallis tests were used to compare TCR metrics across histologic stages. Sourced from immuneACCESS, this table was stored by TCRdb with only in-frame sequences that have V and J called. A share of the clones is absent; for the studies checked, an unresolved V gene accounts for under half, and the remainder has no known explanation. V and J calls and clone size are given by that table; D and trimming were obtained from the DNA. The sample contains 3,500 to 4,500 clones, 80% of them found a single time. The ten top clones hold 14% of the sample.

Resection was performed on patients in Japan or China between the mid-2010s and the late 2010s. Two lung cancer pathologists independently confirmed the histologic diagnosis of each case on H&E slides. The AllPrep DNA/RNA FFPE Kit was used to isolate DNA from FFPE tissue. The sequence is built from TRBV27 and TRBJ2-2; the D call is possibly TRBD1 or TRBD2, each sharing 5 bases. The source of this sequence is a person aged 55-80 years with lung adenocarcinoma. Specimen: FFPE adjacent normal lung tissue. The sequenced DNA is TGTGCCAGCAGTTTAGCTGGGGGCACCGGGGAGCTGTTTTTT. It translates as CASSLAGGTGELFF.